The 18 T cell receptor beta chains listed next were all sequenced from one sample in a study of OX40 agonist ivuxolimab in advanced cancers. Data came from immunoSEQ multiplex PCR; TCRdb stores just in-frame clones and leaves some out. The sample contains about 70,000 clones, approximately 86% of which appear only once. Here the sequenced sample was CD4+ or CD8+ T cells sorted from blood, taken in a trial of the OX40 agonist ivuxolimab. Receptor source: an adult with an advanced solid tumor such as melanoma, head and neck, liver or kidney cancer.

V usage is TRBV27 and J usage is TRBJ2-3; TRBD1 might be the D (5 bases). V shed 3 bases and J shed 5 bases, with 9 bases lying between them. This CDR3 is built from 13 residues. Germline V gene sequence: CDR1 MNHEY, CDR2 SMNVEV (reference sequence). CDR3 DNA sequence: TGTGCCAGCAGTTTCCAGGGCGAAGATACGCAGTATTTT. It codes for CASSFQGEDTQYF.

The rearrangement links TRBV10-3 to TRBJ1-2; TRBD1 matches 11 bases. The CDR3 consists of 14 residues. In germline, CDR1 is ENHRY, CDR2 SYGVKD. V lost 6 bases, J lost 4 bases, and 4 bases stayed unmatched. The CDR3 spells CAIRTGQGGYGYTF. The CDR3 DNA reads TGTGCCATCAGGACGGGACAGGGGGGCTATGGCTACACCTTC.

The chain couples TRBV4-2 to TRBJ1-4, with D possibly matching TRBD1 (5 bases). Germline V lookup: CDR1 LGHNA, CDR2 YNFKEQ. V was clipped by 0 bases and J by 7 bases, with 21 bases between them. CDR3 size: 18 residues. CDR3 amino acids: CASSQDSWGRGWAEKLFF. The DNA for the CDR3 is TGTGCCAGCAGCCAAGACTCATGGGGGAGGGGATGGGCTGAAAAACTGTTTTTT.

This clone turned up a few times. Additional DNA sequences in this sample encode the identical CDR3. The CDR3 is CSARDTEAFF. DNA of the CDR3: TGCAGTGCTCGGGACACTGAAGCTTTCTTT. The chain joins TRBV20-1 to TRBJ1-1; D gene unclear. Between the trimmed V and J ends, which lost 5 bases and 3 bases, there was a span of 4 bases. Germline CDR1 is DFQATT and CDR2 is SNEGSKA (reference sequence). The CDR3 is 10 residues long.

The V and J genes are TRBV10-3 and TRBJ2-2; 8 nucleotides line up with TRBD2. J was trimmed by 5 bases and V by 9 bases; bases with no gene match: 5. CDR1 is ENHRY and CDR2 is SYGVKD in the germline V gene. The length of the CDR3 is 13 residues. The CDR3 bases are TGTGCCATGGCGGGAGGCGGAACCGGGGAGCTGTTTTTT. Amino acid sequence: CAMAGGGTGELFF.

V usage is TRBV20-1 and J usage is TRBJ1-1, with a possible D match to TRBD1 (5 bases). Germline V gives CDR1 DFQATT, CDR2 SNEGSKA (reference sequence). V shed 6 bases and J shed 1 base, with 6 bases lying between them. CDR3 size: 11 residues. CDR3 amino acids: CSARGNTEAFF. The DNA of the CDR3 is TGCAGTGCGAGGGGGAACACTGAAGCTTTCTTT.

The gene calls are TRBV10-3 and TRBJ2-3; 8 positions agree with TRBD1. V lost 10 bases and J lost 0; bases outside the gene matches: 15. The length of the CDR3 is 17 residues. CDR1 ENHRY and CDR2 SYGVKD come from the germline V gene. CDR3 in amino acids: CATRSRGQGSSTDTQYF. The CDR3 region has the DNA TGTGCCACCCGGTCGCGCGGACAGGGATCTAGCACAGATACGCAGTATTTT.

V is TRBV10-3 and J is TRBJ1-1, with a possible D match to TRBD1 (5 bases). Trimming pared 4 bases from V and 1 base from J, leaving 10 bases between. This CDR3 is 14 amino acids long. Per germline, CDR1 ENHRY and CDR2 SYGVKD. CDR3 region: CAISVGVRNTEAFF. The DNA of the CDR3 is TGTGCCATCAGTGTGGGGGTCAGGAACACTGAAGCTTTCTTT.

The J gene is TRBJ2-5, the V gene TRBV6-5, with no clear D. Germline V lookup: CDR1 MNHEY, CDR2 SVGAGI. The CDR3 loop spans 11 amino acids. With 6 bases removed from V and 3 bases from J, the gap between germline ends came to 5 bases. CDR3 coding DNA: TGTGCCAGCAGCCAGAAAGAGACCCAGTACTTC. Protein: CASSQKETQYF.

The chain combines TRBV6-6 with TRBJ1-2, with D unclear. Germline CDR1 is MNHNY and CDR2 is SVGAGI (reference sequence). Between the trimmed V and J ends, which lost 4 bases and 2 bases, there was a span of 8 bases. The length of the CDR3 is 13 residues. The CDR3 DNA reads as TGTGCCAGCAGTTCCCCCAGGAACTATGGCTACACCTTC. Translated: CASSSPRNYGYTF.

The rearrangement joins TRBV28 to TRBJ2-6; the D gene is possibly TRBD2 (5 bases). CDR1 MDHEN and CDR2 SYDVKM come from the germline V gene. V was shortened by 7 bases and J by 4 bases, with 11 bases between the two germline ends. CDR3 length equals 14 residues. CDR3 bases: TGTGCCAGCAACGGGGTAGCAGGGGCCAACGTCCTGACTTTC. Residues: CASNGVAGANVLTF.

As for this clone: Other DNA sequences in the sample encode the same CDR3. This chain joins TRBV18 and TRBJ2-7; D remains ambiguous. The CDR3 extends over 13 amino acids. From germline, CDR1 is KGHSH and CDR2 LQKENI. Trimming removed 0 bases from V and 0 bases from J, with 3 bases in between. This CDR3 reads CASSPPSSYEQYF. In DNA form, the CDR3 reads TGTGCCAGCTCACCACCAAGCTCCTACGAGCAGTACTTC.

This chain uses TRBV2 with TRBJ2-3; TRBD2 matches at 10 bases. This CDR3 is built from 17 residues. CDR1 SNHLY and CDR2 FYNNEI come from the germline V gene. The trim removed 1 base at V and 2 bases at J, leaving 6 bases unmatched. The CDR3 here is CASSEGASGGVTDTQYF. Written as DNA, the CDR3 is TGTGCCAGCAGTGAAGGCGCTAGCGGGGGAGTCACAGATACGCAGTATTTT.

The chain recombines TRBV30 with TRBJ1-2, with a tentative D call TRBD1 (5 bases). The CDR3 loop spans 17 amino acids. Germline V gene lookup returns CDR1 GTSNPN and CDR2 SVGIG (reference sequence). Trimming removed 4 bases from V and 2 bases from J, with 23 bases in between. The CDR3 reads CAWTVVAGRRGNYGYTF. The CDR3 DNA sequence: TGTGCCTGGACGGTTGTGGCAGGGAGAAGGGGAAACTATGGCTACACCTTC.

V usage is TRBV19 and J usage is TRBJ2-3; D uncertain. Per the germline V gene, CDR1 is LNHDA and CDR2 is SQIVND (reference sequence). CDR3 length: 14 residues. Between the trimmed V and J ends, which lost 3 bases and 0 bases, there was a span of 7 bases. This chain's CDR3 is CASSILDSTDTQYF. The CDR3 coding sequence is TGTGCCAGTAGTATCCTGGACAGCACAGATACGCAGTATTTT.

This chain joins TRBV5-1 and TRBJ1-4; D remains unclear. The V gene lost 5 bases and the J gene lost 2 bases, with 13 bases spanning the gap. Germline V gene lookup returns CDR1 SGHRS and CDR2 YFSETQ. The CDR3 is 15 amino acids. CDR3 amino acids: CASRLRAETNEKLFF. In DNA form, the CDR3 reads TGCGCCAGCAGGCTGAGAGCGGAGACTAATGAAAAACTGTTTTTT.

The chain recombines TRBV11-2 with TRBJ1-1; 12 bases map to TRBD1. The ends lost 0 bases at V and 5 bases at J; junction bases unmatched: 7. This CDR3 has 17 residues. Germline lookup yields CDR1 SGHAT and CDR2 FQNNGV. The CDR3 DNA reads TGTGCCAGCAGCTTAGAACTGGGACAGGGGGCAGATACTGAAGCTTTCTTT. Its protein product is CASSLELGQGADTEAFF.

CDR3 sequence (DNA): TGTGCCTGGAGGATAGCGGGAGGGCCTTACGAGCAGTACTTC. Translation gives CAWRIAGGPYEQYF. The chain couples TRBV30 to TRBJ2-7, with 11 bases identical to TRBD2. The V gene's germline CDR1 is GTSNPN and CDR2 SVGIG (reference sequence). CDR3 length: 14 residues. The J segment lost 4 bases and the V segment lost 3 bases, leaving 5 bases of the junction unmatched.